This TCR beta chain was obtained from a study of monozygotic twins with inflammatory bowel disease. CDR1 and CDR2 from the germline V gene are DFQATT and SNEGSKA (reference sequence). The CDR3 has 13 amino acids. TCRdb reprocessed the 5' RACE reads and keeps a single row for each CDR3 protein, giving no DNA. The sample features under 200,000 distinct CDR3 sequences, with 2.8% in its top ten. The specimen was blood. This receptor was identified in a human donor with ulcerative colitis or Crohn's disease, or a healthy co-twin of an affected twin (not recorded which). V and J are TRBV20-1 and TRBJ2-7. CDR3 sequence: CSARGYKSYEQYF.